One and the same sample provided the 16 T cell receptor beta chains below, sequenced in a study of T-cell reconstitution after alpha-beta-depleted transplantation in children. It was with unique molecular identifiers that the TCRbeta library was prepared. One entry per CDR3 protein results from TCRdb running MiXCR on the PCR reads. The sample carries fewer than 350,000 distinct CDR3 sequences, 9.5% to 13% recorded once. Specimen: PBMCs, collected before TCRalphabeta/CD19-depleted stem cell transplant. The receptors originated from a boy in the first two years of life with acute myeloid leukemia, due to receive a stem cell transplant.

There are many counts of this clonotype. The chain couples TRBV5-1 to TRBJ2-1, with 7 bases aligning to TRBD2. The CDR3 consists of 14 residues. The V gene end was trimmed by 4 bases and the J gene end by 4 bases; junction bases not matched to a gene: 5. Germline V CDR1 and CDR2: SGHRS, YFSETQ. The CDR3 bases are TGCGCCAGCAGCATCGGGACTACTTACAATGAGCAGTTCTTC. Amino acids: CASSIGTTYNEQFF.

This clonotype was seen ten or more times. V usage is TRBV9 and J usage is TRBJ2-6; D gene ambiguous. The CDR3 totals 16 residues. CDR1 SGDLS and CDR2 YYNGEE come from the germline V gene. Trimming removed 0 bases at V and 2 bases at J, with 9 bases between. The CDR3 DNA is TGTGCCAGCAGCGTAGGCCACCGAACTGGGGCCAACGTCCTGACTTTC. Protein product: CASSVGHRTGANVLTF.

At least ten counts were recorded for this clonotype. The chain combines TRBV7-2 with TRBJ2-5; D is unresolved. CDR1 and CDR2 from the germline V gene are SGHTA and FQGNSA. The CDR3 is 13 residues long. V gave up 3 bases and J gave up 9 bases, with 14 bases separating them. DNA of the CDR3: TGTGCCAGCAGCTTCTTCCCAATCGAACCCCAGTACTTC. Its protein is CASSFFPIEPQYF.

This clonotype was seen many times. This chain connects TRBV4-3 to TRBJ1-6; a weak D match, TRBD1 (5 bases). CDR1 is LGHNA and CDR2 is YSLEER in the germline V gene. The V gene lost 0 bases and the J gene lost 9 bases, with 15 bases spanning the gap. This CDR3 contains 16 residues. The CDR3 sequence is CASSQEAGRVGSPLHF. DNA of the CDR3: TGCGCCAGCAGCCAAGAAGCGGGCAGGGTGGGTTCACCCCTCCACTTT.

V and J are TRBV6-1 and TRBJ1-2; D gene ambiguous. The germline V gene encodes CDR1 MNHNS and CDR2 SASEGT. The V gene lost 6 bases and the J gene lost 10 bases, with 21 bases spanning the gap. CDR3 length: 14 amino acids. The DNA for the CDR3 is TGTGCCAGCAGCCCGACCGGAGCTTCTATGGACTACACCTTC. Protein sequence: CASSPTGASMDYTF.

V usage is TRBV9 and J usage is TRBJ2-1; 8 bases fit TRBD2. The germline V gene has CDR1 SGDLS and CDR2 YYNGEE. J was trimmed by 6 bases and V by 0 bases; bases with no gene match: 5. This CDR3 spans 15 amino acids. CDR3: CASSVAGGPANEQFF. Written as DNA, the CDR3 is TGTGCCAGCAGCGTAGCGGGGGGGCCAGCCAATGAGCAGTTCTTC.

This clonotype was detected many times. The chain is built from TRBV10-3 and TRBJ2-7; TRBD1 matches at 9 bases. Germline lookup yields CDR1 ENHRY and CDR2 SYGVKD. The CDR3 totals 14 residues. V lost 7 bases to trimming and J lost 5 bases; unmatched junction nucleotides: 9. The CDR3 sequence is CAITGQGIGDEQYF. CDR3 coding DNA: TGTGCCATCACCGGACAGGGGATCGGCGACGAGCAGTACTTC.

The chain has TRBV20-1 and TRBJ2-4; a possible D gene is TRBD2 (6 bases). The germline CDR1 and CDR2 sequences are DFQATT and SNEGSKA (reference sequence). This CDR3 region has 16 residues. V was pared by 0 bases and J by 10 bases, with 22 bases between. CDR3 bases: TGCAGTGCTAGAGATTTCCGGGACTTGCTGAGAGGTATTCAGTACTTC. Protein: CSARDFRDLLRGIQYF.

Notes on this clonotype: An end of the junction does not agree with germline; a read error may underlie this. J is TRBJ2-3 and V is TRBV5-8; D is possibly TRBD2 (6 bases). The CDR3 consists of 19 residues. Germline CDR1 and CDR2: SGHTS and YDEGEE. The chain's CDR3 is CAISLAGTYPTTRTDTQYF. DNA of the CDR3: TGTGCCATCAGCTTGGCCGGGACTTACCCGACGACGCGCACAGATACGCAGTATTTT.

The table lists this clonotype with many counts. The CDR3 DNA sequence: TGTGCCATCAGTGGGACAGCCAAAAACATTCAGTACTTC. Translation gives CAISGTAKNIQYF. The chain links TRBV10-3 to TRBJ2-4; no clear D gene. The V end was cut by 4 bases, the J end by 0 bases, with 4 bases between. Germline loops: CDR1 ENHRY, CDR2 SYGVKD. This CDR3 contains 13 residues.

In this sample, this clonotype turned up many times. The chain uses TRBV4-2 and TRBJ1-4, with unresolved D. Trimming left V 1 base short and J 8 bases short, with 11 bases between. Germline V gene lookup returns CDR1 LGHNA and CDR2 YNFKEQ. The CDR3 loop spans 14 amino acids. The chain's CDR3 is CASSQVLFGEKLFF. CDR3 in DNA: TGTGCCAGCAGCCAAGTTCTGTTCGGGGAAAAACTGTTTTTT.

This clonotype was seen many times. In nucleotides, the CDR3 is TGTGCCAGCAGCTTAAGGCTAGGACTCAATGAGCAGTTCTTC. This codes for CASSLRLGLNEQFF. The rearrangement uses TRBV7-9 and TRBJ2-1, with TRBD2 as a possible D gene (5 bases). There are 14 residues in the CDR3. Germline lookup yields CDR1 SEHNR and CDR2 FQNEAQ (reference sequence). V lost 2 bases to trimming and J lost 6 bases, with 11 bases between them.

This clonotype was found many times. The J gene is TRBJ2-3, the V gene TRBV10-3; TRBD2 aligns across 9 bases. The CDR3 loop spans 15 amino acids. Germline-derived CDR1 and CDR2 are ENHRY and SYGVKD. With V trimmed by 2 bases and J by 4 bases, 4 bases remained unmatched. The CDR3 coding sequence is TGTGCCATCAGTGAGGCGGGGGGGCCGGCAGATACGCAGTATTTT. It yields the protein CAISEAGGPADTQYF.

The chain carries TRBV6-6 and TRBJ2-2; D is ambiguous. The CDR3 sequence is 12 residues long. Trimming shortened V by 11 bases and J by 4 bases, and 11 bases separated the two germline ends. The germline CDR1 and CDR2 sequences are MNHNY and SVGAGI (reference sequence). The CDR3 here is CAPTPTTGELFF. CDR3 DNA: TGTGCCCCCACCCCCACCACCGGGGAGCTGTTTTTT.

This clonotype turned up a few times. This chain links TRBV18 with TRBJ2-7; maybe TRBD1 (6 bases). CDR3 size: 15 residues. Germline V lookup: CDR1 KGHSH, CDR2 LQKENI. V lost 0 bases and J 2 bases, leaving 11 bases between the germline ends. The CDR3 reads CASSPPNREPYEQYF. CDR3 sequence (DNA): TGTGCCAGCTCACCACCGAACAGGGAACCCTACGAGCAGTACTTC.

CDR3 nucleotides: TGCAGCATCACCGGGACTAGCGGGAGAGGGTGCTCCTACAATGAGCAGTTCTTC. This gives the protein CSITGTSGRGCSYNEQFF. The chain couples TRBV29-1 to TRBJ2-1; TRBD2 matches at 14 bases. Per the germline V gene, CDR1 is SQVTM and CDR2 is ANQGSEA. Trimming removed 8 bases from V and 0 bases from J; junction bases left unmatched: 12. There are 18 residues in the CDR3.